Listed below are T cell receptor beta chains from one sample, sequenced in a study of tumor-infiltrating lymphocytes in oesophageal squamous cell carcinoma. TCRdb processed the PCR reads anew with MiXCR; each CDR3 protein has one entry. The sample carries 9,000 to 13,000 distinct CDR3 sequences, 58% recorded once. The material sequenced was esophageal tumor tissue. These receptors all stem from a female donor with esophageal squamous cell carcinoma. CDR3s include the opening cysteine and the closing phenylalanine or tryptophan. A D gene is named only where the DNA matches it firmly. The size of a clone is reported for some rows only, either as once, few or many, or as a class for expanded clones.

TRBV7-9,large,17,-,TRBJ1-6,CASSFQGTGNSNSPLHF,TGTGCCAGCAGCTTCCAGGGGACCGGGAACAGTAATTCACCCCTCCACTTT
TRBV11-2,-,14,-,TRBJ2-5,CASSLVADQETQYF,TGTGCCAGCAGCTTAGTAGCGGACCAAGAGACCCAGTACTTC
TRBV6-1,-,13,-,TRBJ2-7,CASSVGARYEQYF,TGTGCCAGCAGTGTGGGGGCGCGTTACGAGCAGTACTTC
TRBV7-9,many,14,TRBD1,TRBJ1-2,CASSLDGTVYGYTF,TGTGCCAGCAGCTTAGACGGGACAGTGTATGGCTACACCTTC
TRBV7-2,few,15,TRBD1,TRBJ1-1,CASSRSTGSNTEAFF,TGTGCCAGCAGCCGCTCGACAGGGTCGAACACTGAAGCTTTCTTT
TRBV5-3,-,16,-,TRBJ2-2,CASSPRSGSSTGELFF,TGTGCCAGCAGCCCCCGGAGCGGGTCTAGCACCGGGGAGCTGTTTTTT
TRBV6-1,-,14,TRBD1,TRBJ2-5,CASSRTGLFETQYF,TGTGCCAGCAGCCGGACAGGGTTATTTGAGACCCAGTACTTC
TRBV7-2,-,16,TRBD1,TRBJ1-1,CASSPGTGRMNTEAFF,TGTGCCAGCAGCCCCGGGACAGGGAGGATGAACACTGAAGCTTTCTTT
TRBV7-2,few,14,-,TRBJ2-1,CASSLASSYNEQFF,TGTGCCAGCAGCCTGGCAAGCTCCTACAATGAGCAGTTCTTC
TRBV7-9,-,14,-,TRBJ2-7,CASSLGYGSYEQYF,TGTGCCAGCAGCTTAGGGTACGGGAGCTACGAGCAGTACTTC
TRBV6-1,-,15,-,TRBJ2-3,CASSRSGDITDTQYF,TGTGCCAGCAGTCGAAGCGGGGACATCACAGATACGCAGTATTTT
TRBV7-2,-,13,-,TRBJ2-7,CASSAVRGYEQYF,TGTGCCAGCAGCGCGGTCAGGGGCTACGAGCAGTACTTC
TRBV7-1,once,19,TRBD2,TRBJ2-3,CASSPRGPGTSEYTDTQYF,TGTGCCAGCAGCCCCCGTGGCCCCGGGACTAGCGAATACACAGATACGCAGTATTTT
TRBV7-8,-,13,-,TRBJ2-7,CASSGLLSYEQYF,TGTGCCAGCAGTGGCCTTCTTTCCTACGAGCAGTACTTC
TRBV10-1,-,16,-,TRBJ2-4,CASSDCWARLATEAFF,TGCGCCAGCAGTGACTGCTGGGCCCGCCTGGCTACTGAAGCTTTCTTC
TRBV10-3,-,15,TRBD2,TRBJ2-7,CAISDGSGRVGEQYF,TGTGCCATCAGTGATGGTAGCGGGAGGGTAGGCGAGCAGTACTTC
TRBV7-2,-,15,TRBD2,TRBJ2-7,CASSWTSGGRDEQYF,TGTGCCAGCAGCTGGACTAGCGGGGGTAGGGATGAGCAGTACTTC
TRBV7-2,-,15,TRBD2,TRBJ2-5,CASSLTSGSLETQYF,TGTGCCAGCAGCTTAACTAGCGGGAGTCTAGAGACCCAGTACTTC
TRBV28,-,15,-,TRBJ2-3,CASSSGVADTDTQYF,TGTGCCAGCAGTTCGGGGGTAGCGGACACAGATACGCAGTATTTT
TRBV6-1,-,15,TRBD2,TRBJ2-1,CASRLTSGGYNEQFF,TGTGCCAGCAGACTTACTAGCGGGGGATACAATGAGCAGTTCTTC
TRBV6-1,medium-sized,11,-,TRBJ1-1,CASKALTEAFF,TGTGCCAGCAAGGCCCTAACTGAAGCTTTCTTT
TRBV4-1,-,15,-,TRBJ2-7,CASSQAGGASYEQYF,TGCGCCAGCAGCCAAGCGGGGGGCGCTTCCTACGAGCAGTACTTC
TRBV7-2,-,14,TRBD2,TRBJ2-2,CASSLKGRAGELFF,TGTGCCAGCAGCTTAAAGGGGAGGGCCGGGGAGCTGTTTTTT
TRBV27,few,15,TRBD1,TRBJ2-7,CASSSAGQGSYEQYF,TGTGCCAGCAGTTCCGCCGGACAGGGGAGCTACGAGCAGTACTTC
TRBV7-6,-,15,-,TRBJ2-6,CASSLGSSGANVLTF,TGTGCCAGCAGTTTAGGAAGCTCTGGGGCCAACGTCCTGACTTTC
TRBV6-1,many,12,-,TRBJ2-2,CASTRGAGELFF,TGTGCCAGCACCCGAGGAGCCGGGGAGCTGTTTTTT
TRBV7-8,-,13,TRBD2,TRBJ2-3,CASSLGRADTQYF,TGTGCCAGCAGCCTCGGGAGGGCAGATACGCAGTATTTT
TRBV27,-,15,-,TRBJ1-1,CASSLGDRENTEAFF,TGTGCCAGCAGCCTTGGAGACAGAGAGAACACTGAAGCTTTCTTT
TRBV7-2,-,15,-,TRBJ2-3,CASTGRRGRTDTQYF,TGTGCCAGCACAGGCAGGCGGGGTCGCACAGATACGCAGTATTTT
TRBV6-1,-,18,TRBD1,TRBJ2-4,CASSEEGQGVWAKNIQYF,TGTGCCAGCAGTGAAGAGGGACAGGGGGTCTGGGCCAAAAACATTCAGTACTTC
TRBV6-1,medium-sized,16,TRBD1,TRBJ2-7,CASSWGRQGRNYEQYF,TGTGCCAGCAGTTGGGGGAGACAGGGTCGAAACTACGAGCAGTACTTC
TRBV6-1,-,14,TRBD1,TRBJ1-2,CASRGGQGPHGYTF,TGTGCCAGCAGGGGAGGACAGGGCCCCCATGGCTACACCTTC
TRBV10-2,-,15,TRBD1,TRBJ2-3,CASSEFQGGTDTQYF,TGCGCCAGCAGTGAGTTCCAGGGGGGCACAGATACGCAGTATTTT
TRBV6-1,many,20,TRBD2,TRBJ2-5,CASSPPPWASGRGNQETQYF,TGTGCCAGCAGTCCGCCCCCCTGGGCTAGCGGGAGGGGAAACCAAGAGACCCAGTACTTC
TRBV6-1,-,16,-,TRBJ2-4,CASSKSGTPSENIQYF,TGTGCCAGCAGCAAATCGGGGACTCCGTCGGAAAACATTCAGTACTTC
TRBV10-2,-,16,-,TRBJ2-3,CASSERAGESSDTQYF,TGCGCCAGCAGTGAAAGAGCAGGGGAGTCCTCGGATACGCAGTATTTT
TRBV11-2,-,17,-,TRBJ2-1,CASSLQAVRSSYNEQFF,TGTGCCAGCAGCTTGCAGGCGGTCCGGAGCTCCTACAATGAGCAGTTCTTC
TRBV5-4,-,14,TRBD1,TRBJ2-3,CASSSGQGTDTQYF,TGTGCCAGCAGTTCAGGACAGGGCACAGATACGCAGTATTTT
TRBV14,many,11,-,TRBJ2-7,CASSQKNEQYF,TGTGCCAGCAGCCAAAAGAACGAGCAGTACTTC
TRBV7-8,-,15,TRBD2,TRBJ2-5,CASSFGLATQETQYF,TGTGCCAGCAGCTTTGGACTAGCGACACAAGAGACCCAGTACTTC
TRBV7-3,-,15,-,TRBJ2-1,CASSERGDSYNEQFF,TGTGCCAGCAGCGAAAGGGGGGACTCCTACAATGAGCAGTTCTTC
TRBV28,-,11,-,TRBJ2-4,CASSYKHIQYF,TGTGCCAGCAGTTATAAGCACATTCAGTACTTC
TRBV18,many,15,-,TRBJ1-1,CASSPGRASNTEAFF,TGTGCCAGCTCACCAGGGAGGGCTTCGAACACTGAAGCTTTCTTT
TRBV6-8,-,12,-,TRBJ2-6,CASRDRHYGYTF,TGTGCCAGCAGGGACAGACACTATGGCTACACTTTC
TRBV5-3,-,19,TRBD1,TRBJ2-6,CASSPRTGEAYSGANVLTF,TGTGCCAGCAGCCCTAGGACAGGCGAGGCTTACTCTGGGGCCAACGTCCTGACTTTC
TRBV7-6,-,13,-,TRBJ1-1,CASSRDSNTEAFF,TGTGCCAGCAGCCGGGACTCGAACACTGAAGCTTTCTTT
TRBV7-4,-,17,TRBD2,TRBJ2-3,CASSDGLAGGSTDTQYF,TGTGCCAGCAGCGATGGACTAGCGGGAGGGAGCACAGATACGCAGTATTTT
TRBV6-9,-,15,TRBD1,TRBJ2-3,CASSKRQGGTDTQYF,TGTGCCAGCAGCAAACGACAGGGGGGCACAGATACGCAGTATTTT
TRBV7-8,few,16,-,TRBJ2-5,CASSRDGQSSYNEQYF,TGTGCCAGCAGCCGGGACGGTCAGAGCTCCTACAATGAGCAGTACTTC
TRBV7-6,few,12,-,TRBJ2-1,CASSLWGSEQFF,TGTGCCAGCAGCTTATGGGGAAGTGAGCAGTTCTTC
TRBV11-2,-,14,TRBD1,TRBJ2-7,CASSPGTGAYEQYF,TGTGCCAGCAGCCCCGGGACAGGGGCCTACGAGCAGTACTTC
TRBV7-3,few,15,-,TRBJ1-1,CASSHTGGLNTEAFF,TGTGCCAGCAGCCACACCGGGGGGCTGAACACTGAAGCTTTCTTT
TRBV6-6,-,14,-,TRBJ2-7,CASSYSPGGYEQYF,TGTGCCAGCAGTTACTCCCCAGGAGGGTACGAGCAGTACTTC